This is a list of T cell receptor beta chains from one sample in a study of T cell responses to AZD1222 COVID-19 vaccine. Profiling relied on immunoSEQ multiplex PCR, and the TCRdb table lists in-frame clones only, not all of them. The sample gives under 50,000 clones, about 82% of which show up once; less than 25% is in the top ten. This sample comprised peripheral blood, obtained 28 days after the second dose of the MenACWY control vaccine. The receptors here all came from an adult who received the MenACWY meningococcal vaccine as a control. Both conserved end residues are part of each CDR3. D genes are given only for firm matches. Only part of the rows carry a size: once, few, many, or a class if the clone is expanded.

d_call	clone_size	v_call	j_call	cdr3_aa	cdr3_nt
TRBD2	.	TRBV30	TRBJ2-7	CAWGGIAGGTPYEQYF	TGTGCCTGGGGGGGAATAGCGGGAGGGACGCCCTACGAGCAGTACTTC
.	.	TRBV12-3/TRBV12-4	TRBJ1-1	CASSIGMNTEAFF	TGTGCCAGCTCTATAGGGATGAACACTGAAGCTTTCTTT
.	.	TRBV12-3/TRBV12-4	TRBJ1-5	CASSLALGQPQHF	TGTGCCAGCAGTTTAGCGCTGGGTCAGCCCCAGCATTTT
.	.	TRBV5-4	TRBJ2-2	CASSFARSGELFF	TGTGCCAGCAGCTTCGCTAGGTCCGGGGAGCTGTTTTTT
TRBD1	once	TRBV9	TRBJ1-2	CASSSQGQGNYGYTF	TGTGCCAGCAGCTCCCAGGGACAGGGTAACTATGGCTACACCTTC
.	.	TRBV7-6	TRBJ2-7	CASSLAGWDLSYEQYF	TGTGCCAGCAGCTTAGCGGGATGGGACCTATCCTACGAGCAGTACTTC
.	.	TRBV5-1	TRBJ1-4	CASSLGGRPGEKLFF	TGCGCCAGCAGCTTGGGGGGTCGACCGGGTGAAAAACTGTTTTTT
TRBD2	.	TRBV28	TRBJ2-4	CASSFLATSGSWNIQYF	TGTGCCAGCAGTTTCCTAGCGACTAGCGGGAGCTGGAACATTCAGTACTTC
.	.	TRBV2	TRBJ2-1	CASSEEDEQFF	TGTGCCAGCAGCGAGGAGGATGAGCAGTTCTTC
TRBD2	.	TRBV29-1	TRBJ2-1	CSVETSGRFQGEQFF	TGCAGCGTTGAGACTAGCGGGAGGTTCCAGGGTGAGCAGTTCTTC
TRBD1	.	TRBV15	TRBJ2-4	CATSRDSWTGDKNIQYF	TGTGCCACCAGCAGAGATTCCTGGACAGGAGACAAAAACATTCAGTACTTC
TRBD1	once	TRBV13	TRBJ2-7	CASSQGTGIGYEQYF	TGTGCCAGCAGCCAGGGGACAGGGATCGGCTACGAGCAGTACTTC
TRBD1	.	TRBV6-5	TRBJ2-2	CASSKRTGYTGELFF	TGTGCCAGCAGTAAACGGACAGGATACACCGGGGAGCTGTTTTTT
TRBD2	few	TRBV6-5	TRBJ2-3	CAIGMREQTDTQYF	TGTGCCATCGGTATGCGGGAGCAGACAGATACGCAGTATTTT
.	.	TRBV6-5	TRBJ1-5	CASSYKGYSNQPQHF	TGTGCCAGCAGTTACAAAGGGTATAGCAATCAGCCCCAGCATTTT
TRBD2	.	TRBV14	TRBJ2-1	CASSPQGLGYNEQFF	TGTGCCAGCAGCCCCCAGGGACTAGGGTACAATGAGCAGTTCTTC
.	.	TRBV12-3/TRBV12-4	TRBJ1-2	CASSRAENYGYTF	TGTGCCAGCAGTAGGGCGGAGAACTATGGCTACACCTTC
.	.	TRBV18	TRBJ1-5	CASSGAGGRGSNQPQHF	TGTGCCAGCTCAGGTGCGGGGGGAAGGGGAAGCAATCAGCCCCAGCATTTT
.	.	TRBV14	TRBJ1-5	CASSQDQGRSNQPQHF	TGTGCCAGCAGCCAAGATCAGGGACGAAGCAATCAGCCCCAGCATTTT
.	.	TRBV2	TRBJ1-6	CASSEAGAQSPLHF	TGTGCCAGCAGTGAAGCCGGGGCACAATCACCCCTCCACTTT
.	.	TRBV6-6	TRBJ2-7	CASSYSEFTYEQYF	TGTGCCAGCAGTTACTCCGAGTTCACCTACGAGCAGTACTTC
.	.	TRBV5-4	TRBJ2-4	CASSEQTGRKNIQYF	TGTGCCAGCAGCGAACAGACAGGTAGAAAAAACATTCAGTACTTC
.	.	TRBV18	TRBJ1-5	CASSPDQNQPQHF	TGTGCCAGCTCCCCAGACCAGAATCAGCCCCAGCATTTT
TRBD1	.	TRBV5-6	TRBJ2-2	CASSTTGYGTGELFF	TGTGCCAGCAGCACGACAGGGTACGGCACCGGGGAGCTGTTTTTT
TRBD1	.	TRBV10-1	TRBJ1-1	CASSESTGWGTEAFF	TGCGCCAGCAGTGAGTCGACAGGGTGGGGGACTGAAGCTTTCTTT
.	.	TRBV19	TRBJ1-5	CASSVQFNQPQHF	TGTGCCAGTAGTGTCCAGTTCAATCAGCCCCAGCATTTT
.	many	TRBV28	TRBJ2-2	CASSPTTASGELFF	TGTGCCAGCAGTCCCACGACTGCGAGCGGGGAGCTGTTTTTT
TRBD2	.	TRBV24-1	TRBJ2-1	CATSDLAGSHNEQFF	TGTGCCACCAGTGACCTAGCGGGATCGCACAATGAGCAGTTCTTC
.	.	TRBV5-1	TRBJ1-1	CASSLRVGEPPAFF	TGCGCCAGCAGCTTGAGGGTCGGCGAGCCGCCGGCTTTCTTT
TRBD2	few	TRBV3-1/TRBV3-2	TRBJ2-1	CASSRQTSGNNEQFF	TGTGCCAGCAGCCGTCAGACTAGCGGGAACAATGAGCAGTTCTTC
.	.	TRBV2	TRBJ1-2	CASISLQDYGYTF	TGTGCCAGCATTTCTTTACAGGACTATGGCTACACCTTC
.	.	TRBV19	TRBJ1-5	CASSVETSRQPQHF	TGTGCCAGTAGTGTCGAGACGTCGAGGCAGCCCCAGCATTTT
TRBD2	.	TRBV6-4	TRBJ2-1	CASSEGGEPYNEQFF	TGTGCCAGCAGTGAGGGGGGGGAGCCCTACAATGAGCAGTTCTTC
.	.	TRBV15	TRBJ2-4	CATSTSSGFIAKNIQYF	TGTGCCACCAGCACATCCTCAGGGTTTATAGCCAAAAACATTCAGTACTTC
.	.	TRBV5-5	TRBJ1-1	CASSLAGRDRTEAFF	TGTGCCAGCAGCTTGGCCGGGAGGGATCGCACTGAAGCTTTCTTT
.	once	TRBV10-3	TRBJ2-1	CAISPRDNEQFF	TGTGCCATCAGTCCCCGGGACAATGAGCAGTTCTTC
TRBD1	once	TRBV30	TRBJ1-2	CAWTPRTGKNYGYTF	TGTGCCTGGACCCCCCGGACAGGAAAAAACTATGGCTACACCTTC
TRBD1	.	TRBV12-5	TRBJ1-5	CASGFGTGPNQPQHF	TGTGCTAGTGGTTTCGGGACAGGCCCTAATCAGCCCCAGCATTTT
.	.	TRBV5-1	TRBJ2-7	CASSLARPTYEQYF	TGCGCCAGCAGCTTGGCCAGGCCCACCTACGAGCAGTACTTC
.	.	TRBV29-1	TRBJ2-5	CSVETAIQETQYF	TGCAGCGTTGAAACAGCTATCCAAGAGACCCAGTACTTC
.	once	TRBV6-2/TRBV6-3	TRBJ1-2	CASSYSRTGSHGYTF	TGTGCCAGCAGTTACTCGAGGACCGGGTCACATGGCTACACCTTC
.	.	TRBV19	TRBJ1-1	CASSIELIGDHPAAFF	TGTGCCAGTAGTATAGAACTAATAGGGGACCACCCGGCGGCTTTCTTT
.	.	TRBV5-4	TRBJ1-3	CALGYGNTIYF	TGTGCCCTAGGGTACGGAAACACCATATATTTT
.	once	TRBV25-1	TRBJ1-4	CASSDFWGSGKLFF	TGTGCCAGCAGTGATTTTTGGGGGTCTGGAAAACTGTTTTTT
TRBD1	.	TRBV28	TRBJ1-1	CASSFPGQGGGNTEAFF	TGTGCCAGCAGTTTCCCGGGACAGGGGGGGGGAAACACTGAAGCTTTCTTT
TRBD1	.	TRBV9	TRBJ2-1	CASSVGTGVNEQFF	TGTGCCAGCAGCGTGGGGACAGGGGTTAATGAGCAGTTCTTC
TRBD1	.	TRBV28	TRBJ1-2	CASTSGGSNYGYTF	TGTGCCAGCACCTCAGGGGGATCTAACTATGGCTACACCTTC
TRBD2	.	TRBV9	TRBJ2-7	CASSVAGAGGPYEQYF	TGTGCCAGCAGCGTAGCGGGGGCGGGAGGTCCCTACGAGCAGTACTTC
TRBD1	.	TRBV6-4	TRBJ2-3	CASSEGQGADTQYF	TGTGCCAGCAGTGAGGGACAGGGGGCAGATACGCAGTATTTT
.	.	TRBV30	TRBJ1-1	CAWSALTSRVGAFF	TGTGCCTGGAGTGCCCTCACCTCGAGGGTTGGGGCTTTCTTT
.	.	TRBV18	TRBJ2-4	CASSPLGGERNIQYF	TGTGCCAGCTCACCATTAGGAGGGGAGAGGAACATTCAGTACTTC
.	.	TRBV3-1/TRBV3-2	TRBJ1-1	CASSQGPSITEAFF	TGTGCCAGCAGCCAAGGACCCTCCATCACTGAAGCTTTCTTT